This T cell receptor beta chain was observed in a study of human T cells and chemical hapten exposure. TCRdb re-derived calls from the RACE reads in MiXCR, one entry per CDR3 protein. The repertoire includes 80,000 to 95,000 distinct CDR3 sequences, 8% to 10% of them detected once, and more than 3% sits in the top ten. This clonotype was detected many times. As for time point: pre-sensitization, week 0. Treatment here: therapeutic diphenylcyclopropenone sensitization with weekly scalp DPC. This CDR3 region has 17 residues. From germline, CDR1 is SEHNR and CDR2 FQNEAQ (reference sequence). V lost 1 base, J lost 0 bases, and 13 bases lay in between.

The J gene is TRBJ1-3, the V gene TRBV7-9; D is perhaps TRBD1 (5 bases). This TCR was recovered from a woman in her 40s with alopecia areata. Some clones in this sample may be carry-over from other donors' samples. Sequencing was performed on whole blood, taken in connection with sensitization to the hapten diphenylcyclopropenone (DPC). CDR3 sequence reads: CASSLGAGQISGNTIYF. CDR3 nucleotides: TGTGCCAGCAGCTTAGGGGCAGGGCAAATCTCTGGAAACACCATATATTTT. Looking up the rest from reference TRBV7-9 and TRBJ1-3 gives the full variable domain: DTGVSQNPRHKITKRGQNVTFRCDPISEHNRLYWYRQTLGQGPEFLTYFQNEAQLEKSRLLSDRFSAERPKGSFSTLEIQRTEQGDSAMYLCASSLGAGQISGNTIYFGEGSWLTVV.